This T cell receptor beta chain was sequenced during a study of cytomegalovirus exposure and HLA in healthy donors. In the PCR, 60 Vbeta and 13 Jbeta primers were used. Under the authors' procedure: Counted up in a later analysis, unique TCR beta chains came to 65 million to 80 million, with around 11 million shared. Profiled with immunoSEQ multiplex PCR; TCRdb holds only in-frame clones, not every one. V and J calls and clone size are given by that table; D and trimming were obtained from the DNA. The sample holds around 150,000 clones, approximately 84% seen once. Study-wide points: Prior analysis indicated that the majority of TCR beta V segments exhibited productivity approximately 87% or approximately 30% of the time.

Points on this clone: Its cognate antigen is unknown.

CDR1 and CDR2 (germline): MRHNA, SNTAGT. J lost 8 bases, V lost 6 bases, and 8 bases had no gene match. The CDR3 totals 15 residues. V is TRBV6-4 and J is TRBJ2-1; TRBD2 aligns across 12 bases. Specimen: PBMCs. This receptor was identified in a man aged 30-40 years in good health and CMV-seropositive. As DNA, the CDR3 is TGTGCCAGCAGCAGACTAGCGGGGGACAAGGATGAGCAGTTCTTC. Its protein product is CASSRLAGDKDEQFF.